This T cell receptor (delta chain) derives from a study of gamma-delta T cells after stem cell transplantation. Trimming stripped 3 bases from V and 0 bases from J, with 17 bases between. CDR3 size: 15 residues. Germline lookup yields CDR1 TVYSNPD and CDR2 GDNSRS (reference sequence). This clone rates as medium-sized (0.01 to 0.1%). TCRdb re-processed the RT-PCR reads using CATT. The sample holds thousands of delta-chain clones; less than 4.5% are singletons and the top ten take 41%. This clonotype was sampled from a human donor. It is not recorded whose cells these are; they may come from a transplant donor. Input material: gamma-delta T cells. The chain has TRDV3 and TRDJ1; D might be TRDD3 (6 bases). The CDR3 here is CALSRGWDYTDKLIF. CDR3 sequence (DNA): TGTGCCTTATCTAGGGGATGGGATTACACCGATAAACTCATCTTT.